These T cell receptor beta chains were read from a single sample in a study of graft-versus-host responses after intestinal transplantation. For these receptors, no antigen is known. Assay: immunoSEQ multiplex PCR; the TCRdb copy retains only in-frame clones and omits some. The data hold tens of thousands of clones, with 89% observed a single time. The sequencing here drew on unstimulated CD8+ T cells sorted from spleen or lymph node cells, taken before intestinal transplant. The origin of the receptors is a human donor who received an intestinal transplant. Both conserved end residues are part of each CDR3.

V: TRBV19
J: TRBJ1-1
CDR3: CASSAGQGDTEAFF

V: TRBV9
J: TRBJ2-5
CDR3: CASSPALAKETQYF

V: TRBV28
J: TRBJ2-1
CDR3: CASSFGVGLGHKFF

V: TRBV9
J: TRBJ2-4
CDR3: CASSVEADTFKNIQYF

V: TRBV27
J: TRBJ2-1
CDR3: CASSTGSVFQFF

V: TRBV9
J: TRBJ2-7
CDR3: CASSPNRIPNEQYF

V: TRBV4-1
J: TRBJ2-1
CDR3: CASSPRDYKNEQFF

V: TRBV9
J: TRBJ1-4
CDR3: CASSPGQLNNEKLFF

V: TRBV28
J: TRBJ1-1
CDR3: CASRRGTNTEAFF

V: TRBV25-1
J: TRBJ1-2
CDR3: CASTGSGTNYGYTF

V: TRBV4-1
J: TRBJ2-1
CDR3: CASSPKGSGGAYNEQFF

V: TRBV5-8
J: TRBJ2-7
CDR3: CASTSGGNYEQYF

V: TRBV2
J: TRBJ2-2
CDR3: CASSDYKDRANTGELFF

V: TRBV19
J: TRBJ2-7
CDR3: CASSPSGGGFNEQYF

V: TRBV12-5
J: TRBJ2-1
CDR3: CASGLAQIAGGPVNEQFF

V: TRBV6-5
J: TRBJ2-1
CDR3: CASSPGLRNEQFF

V: TRBV30
J: TRBJ1-2
CDR3: CAWTGSTYGYTF

V: TRBV28
J: TRBJ2-7
CDR3: CASSPPQGEDEQYF

V: TRBV11-2
J: TRBJ2-7
CDR3: CASSPSSGAGYEQYF

V: TRBV5-1
J: TRBJ2-3
CDR3: CASSIGTRGDTQYF

V: TRBV25-1
J: TRBJ2-3
CDR3: CASSRGTTDTQYF

V: TRBV5-1
J: TRBJ2-1
CDR3: CASSFTGAVYNEQFF

V: TRBV19
J: TRBJ2-7
CDR3: CASSQGYHRGRSLYEQYF

V: TRBV5-4
J: TRBJ2-7
CDR3: CASSLPGDEQYF

V: TRBV29-1
J: TRBJ2-7
CDR3: CSVFYGHSLPYEQYF

V: TRBV5-1
J: TRBJ1-5
CDR3: CASSSIQGAVASNQPQHF

V: TRBV11-2
J: TRBJ1-2
CDR3: CASSSITGTDYGYTF

V: TRBV11-2
J: TRBJ2-1
CDR3: CASSFIRDYLYNEQFF

V: TRBV5-1
J: TRBJ2-7
CDR3: CASSLARTSYEQYF

V: TRBV27
J: TRBJ1-2
CDR3: CASSWGANYGYTF

V: TRBV5-4
J: TRBJ2-5
CDR3: CASSLEGRGETQYF

V: TRBV5-1
J: TRBJ2-7
CDR3: CASSLRGEGHYEQYF

V: TRBV7-8
J: TRBJ2-3
CDR3: CASSLGGVTSGSGTDTQYF

V: TRBV2
J: TRBJ2-7
CDR3: CASTGHVNRGREQYF

V: TRBV7-2
J: TRBJ2-7
CDR3: CASSLNTGFYEQYF

V: TRBV4-1
J: TRBJ1-2
CDR3: CASSQGQESYGYTF

V: TRBV2
J: TRBJ1-2
CDR3: CASQGQARNYGYTF

V: TRBV4-1
J: TRBJ1-5
CDR3: CASSQGQGQPQHF

V: TRBV5-1
J: TRBJ2-7
CDR3: CASSLSPGEEQYF

V: TRBV19
J: TRBJ1-5
CDR3: CASSMIDREGQPQHF

V: TRBV28
J: TRBJ1-6
CDR3: CASSLDSGGGDVTPNSPLHF

V: TRBV5-4
J: TRBJ2-1
CDR3: CASSLGYTDEQFF

V: TRBV19
J: TRBJ2-7
CDR3: CATPPPTFYEQYF

V: TRBV4-1
J: TRBJ1-6
CDR3: CANSQTLSGYNSPLHF

V: TRBV5-6
J: TRBJ2-1
CDR3: CASSGQGISYNEQFF

V: TRBV29-1
J: TRBJ1-1
CDR3: CSVEEQTGEAFF

V: TRBV11-2
J: TRBJ1-2
CDR3: CASSPTGGGGYTF

V: TRBV7-6
J: TRBJ1-3
CDR3: CASSFEPSSGNTIYF

V: TRBV29-1
J: TRBJ2-2
CDR3: CSGQGGAGELFF

V: TRBV7-8
J: TRBJ2-3
CDR3: CASSHRERETQYF

V: TRBV11-2
J: TRBJ2-3
CDR3: CASSGQGGIGVTDTQYF

V: TRBV27
J: TRBJ2-1
CDR3: CASTTWTSGALSYNEQFF

V: TRBV28
J: TRBJ2-1
CDR3: CASSHHPGTGSNNEQFF

V: TRBV19
J: TRBJ2-5
CDR3: CASSRRETAQETQYF

V: TRBV4-1
J: TRBJ1-5
CDR3: CASSQEALRENSNQPQHF

V: TRBV13
J: TRBJ1-2
CDR3: CASSLGLSVGGRTDYGYTF

V: TRBV4-1
J: TRBJ2-7
CDR3: CASSHRTGRNYEQYF

V: TRBV6-6
J: TRBJ2-7
CDR3: CASSGLWGPSYEQYF